This TCR beta chain appears in the sequencing data of a study of control samples from healthy donors and cancer patients. Some clones are missing from TCRdb's copy, which holds only in-frame ones; the method was immunoSEQ multiplex PCR. The data contain 110,000 or so clones, 90% of them seen just once; the ten biggest clones take up 3.5% to 4.5%. The CDR3 is 12 amino acids. Germline CDR1 and CDR2: SGHTA and FQGNSA. The V gene lost 5 bases and the J gene lost 0 bases, with 5 bases spanning the gap. This chain joins TRBV7-2 and TRBJ2-7; no definite D call. The sequence derives from a human donor in good health. The donor label of this sample is uncertain. Specimen: blood. CDR3 DNA sequence: TGTGCCAGCAGCCAGAGCTCCTACGAGCAGTACTTC. Translating it yields CASSQSSYEQYF.